Presented here are 2 T cell receptor beta chains from one specimen sequenced in a study of beta chain features in type 1 diabetes. Which antigens these TCRs recognize remains unknown. Expressed TCRB transcripts were sequenced because the isolated RNA had all been reverse transcribed beforehand. TCRdb's copy holds only in-frame clones and misses some; the assay was immunoSEQ multiplex PCR. The sample shows 350,000 to 450,000 clones, 10% to 15% of them seen only once. Study observations and caveats: The study found moderately but significantly shorter TCRB CDR3s in all four CD4+ subsets of Type 1 diabetes patients.

Sequencing used naive CD4+ T cells from blood. The receptors shown here come from a woman aged 18-30 years with type 1 diabetes.

The table lists this clone with a few counts. The gene calls are TRBV7-3 and TRBJ2-1, with 12 bases matching TRBD2. V shed 5 bases and J 7 bases; nucleotides not matched to a gene: 6. Germline-derived CDR1 and CDR2 are SGHTA and FQGTGA. The CDR3 covers 15 residues. DNA of the CDR3: TGTGCCAGCAGCAAGACCGGGACTAGCGGGAATGAGCAGTTCTTC. It is translated as CASSKTGTSGNEQFF.

There are a few counts of this clone. The chain's CDR3 is CASSQRESGQPQHF. The CDR3 DNA sequence: TGTGCCAGCTCACAGAGGGAGAGCGGTCAGCCCCAGCATTTT. This chain uses TRBV18 with TRBJ1-5; D call uncertain. The V end lost 4 bases, the J end lost 6 bases, and 13 bases lay between the germline ends. The CDR3 length is 14 residues. Looked up from germline, CDR1 is KGHSH and CDR2 is LQKENI. Complete variable domain (other parts from reference TRBV18 and TRBJ1-5): NAGVMQNPRHLVRRRGQEARLRCSPMKGHSHVYWYRQLPEEGLKFMVYLQKENIIDESGMPKERFSAEFPKEGPSILRIQQVVRGDSAAYFCASSQRESGQPQHFGDGTRLSIL.